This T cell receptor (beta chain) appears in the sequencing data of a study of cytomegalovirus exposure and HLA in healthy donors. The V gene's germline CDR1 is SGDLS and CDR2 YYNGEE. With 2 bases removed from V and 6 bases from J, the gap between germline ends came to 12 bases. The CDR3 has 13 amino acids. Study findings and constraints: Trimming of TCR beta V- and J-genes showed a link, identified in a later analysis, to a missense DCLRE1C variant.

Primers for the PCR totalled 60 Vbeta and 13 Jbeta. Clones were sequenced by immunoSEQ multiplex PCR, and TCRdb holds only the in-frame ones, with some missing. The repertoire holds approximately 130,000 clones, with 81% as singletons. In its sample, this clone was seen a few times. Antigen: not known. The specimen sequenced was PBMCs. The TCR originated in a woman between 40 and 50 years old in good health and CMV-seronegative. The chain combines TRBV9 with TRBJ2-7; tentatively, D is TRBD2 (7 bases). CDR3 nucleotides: TGTGCCAGCAGCGTGGGGGGGGGCTTCGAGCAGTACTTC. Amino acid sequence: CASSVGGGFEQYF.